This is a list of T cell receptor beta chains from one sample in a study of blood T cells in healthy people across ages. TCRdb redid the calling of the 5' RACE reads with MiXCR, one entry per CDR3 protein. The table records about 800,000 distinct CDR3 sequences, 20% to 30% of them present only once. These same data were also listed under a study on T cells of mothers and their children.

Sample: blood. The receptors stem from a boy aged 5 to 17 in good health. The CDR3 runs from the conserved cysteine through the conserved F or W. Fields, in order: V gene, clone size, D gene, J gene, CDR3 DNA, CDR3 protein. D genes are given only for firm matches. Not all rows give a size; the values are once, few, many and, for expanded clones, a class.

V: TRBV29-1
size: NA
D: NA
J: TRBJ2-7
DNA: TGCAGCGTTGAATTCCCCGGCTACGAGCAGTACTTC
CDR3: CSVEFPGYEQYF

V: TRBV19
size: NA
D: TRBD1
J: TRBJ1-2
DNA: TGTGCCAGTAGTATCCGGACAGGGGGCCCTGGCTACACCTTC
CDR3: CASSIRTGGPGYTF

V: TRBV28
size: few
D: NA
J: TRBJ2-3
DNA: TGTGCCAGCACCATTAGCGTTAGCACAGATACGCAGTATTTT
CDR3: CASTISVSTDTQYF

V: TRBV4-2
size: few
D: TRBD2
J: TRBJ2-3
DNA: TGTGCCAGCAGCCAAGAAAGGGGACTAGCGGGAGCCGTCACAGATACGCAGTATTTT
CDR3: CASSQERGLAGAVTDTQYF

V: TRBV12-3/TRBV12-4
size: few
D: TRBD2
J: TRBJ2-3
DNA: TGTGCCAGCAGTTCGGGACTACCAACAGATACGCAGTATTTT
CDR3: CASSSGLPTDTQYF

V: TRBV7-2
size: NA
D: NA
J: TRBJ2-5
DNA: TGTGCCAGCAGCCCCAGGGCCAGGGGAGAGACCCAGTACTTC
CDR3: CASSPRARGETQYF

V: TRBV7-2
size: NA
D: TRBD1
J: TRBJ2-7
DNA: TGTGCCAGCAGCCAGGGACAGGGGCCACTGGGCGAGCAGTACTTC
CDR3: CASSQGQGPLGEQYF

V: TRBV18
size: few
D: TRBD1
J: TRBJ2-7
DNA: TGTGCCAGCTCACCAGACAGGGACTCCTACGAGCAGTACTTC
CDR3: CASSPDRDSYEQYF

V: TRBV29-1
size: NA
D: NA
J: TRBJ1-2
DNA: TGCAGCGTTAAAGACAGCTATGGCTACACCTTC
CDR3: CSVKDSYGYTF

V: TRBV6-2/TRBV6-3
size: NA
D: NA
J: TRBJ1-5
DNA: TGTGCCAGCAGTTACGGAGGGGGTCATCAGCCCCAGCATTTT
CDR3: CASSYGGGHQPQHF

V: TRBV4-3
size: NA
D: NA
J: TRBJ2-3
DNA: TGCGCCAGCAGCAGGTCGCTCAACACAGATACGCAGTATTTT
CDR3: CASSRSLNTDTQYF

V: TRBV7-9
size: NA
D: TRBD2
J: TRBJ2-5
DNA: TGTGCCAGCGGACGACTAGCGGGGTCCCAAGAGACCCAGTACTTC
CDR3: CASGRLAGSQETQYF

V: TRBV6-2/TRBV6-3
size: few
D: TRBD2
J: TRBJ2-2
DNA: TGTGCCAGCAGTTACTCGATGGGCCTAGCGGGAGGGACTAACACCGGGGAGCTGTTTTTT
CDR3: CASSYSMGLAGGTNTGELFF

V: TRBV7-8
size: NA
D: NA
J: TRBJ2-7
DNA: TGTGCCAGCAGCCGCGAAGGTGACGAGCAGTACTTC
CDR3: CASSREGDEQYF

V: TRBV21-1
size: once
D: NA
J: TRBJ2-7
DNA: TGTGCCAGCAGCAAAGCGGCGGACTCCTACGAGCAGTACTTC
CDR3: CASSKAADSYEQYF

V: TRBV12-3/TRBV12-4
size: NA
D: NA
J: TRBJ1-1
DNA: TGTGCCAGCAGTTTAACGAAGACCTCCTGGACAGACACTGAAGCTTTCTTT
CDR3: CASSLTKTSWTDTEAFF

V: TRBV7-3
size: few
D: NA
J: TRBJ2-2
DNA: TGTGCCAGCAGCTTAACGGGCAGCGGCGGGGAGCTGTTTTTT
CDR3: CASSLTGSGGELFF

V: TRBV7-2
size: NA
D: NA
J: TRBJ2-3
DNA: TGTGCCAGCAGCTTACTCGCGGTACCGGGCTTCTCGGATACGCAGTATTTT
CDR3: CASSLLAVPGFSDTQYF

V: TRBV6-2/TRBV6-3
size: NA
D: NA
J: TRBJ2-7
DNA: TGTGCCAGCAGTGACAACCTCTCCTACGAGCAGTACTTC
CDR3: CASSDNLSYEQYF

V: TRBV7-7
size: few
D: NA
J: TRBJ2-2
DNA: TGTGCTAGCAGCTTAAACCCGTTGGACGCGGCGAACACCGGGGAGCTGTTTTTT
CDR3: CASSLNPLDAANTGELFF

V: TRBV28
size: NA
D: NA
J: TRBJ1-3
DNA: TGTGCCAGCAGGGGACCATGGGGGGACGGTGCTACTGGAAACACCATATATTTT
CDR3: CASRGPWGDGATGNTIYF

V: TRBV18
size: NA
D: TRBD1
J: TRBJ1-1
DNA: TGTGCCAGCTCCCCTAGGACAGGGGCGGACACTGAAGCTTTCTTT
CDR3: CASSPRTGADTEAFF

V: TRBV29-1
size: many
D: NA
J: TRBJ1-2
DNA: TGCAGCGTTGAGGGGGCTACAAGCTATGGCTACACCTTC
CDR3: CSVEGATSYGYTF

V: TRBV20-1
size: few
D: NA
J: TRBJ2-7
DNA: TGCAGTGCCGCTCCCCTACTAGGCCACTACGAGCAGTACTTC
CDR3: CSAAPLLGHYEQYF

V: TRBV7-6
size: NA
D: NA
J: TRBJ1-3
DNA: TGTGCCAGCAGCTTAAGGACAGAAAACTCTGGAAACACCATATATTTT
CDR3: CASSLRTENSGNTIYF

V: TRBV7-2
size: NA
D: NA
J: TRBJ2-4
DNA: TGTGCCAGCAGCCTTCCTAAAGCCAAAAACATTCAGTACTTC
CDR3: CASSLPKAKNIQYF

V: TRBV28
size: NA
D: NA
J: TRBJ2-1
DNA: TGTGCCAGCAGTATGCTAGTGGGAGGAACGAATGAGCAGTTCTTC
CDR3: CASSMLVGGTNEQFF

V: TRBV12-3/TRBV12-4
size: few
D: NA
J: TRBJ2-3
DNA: TGTGCCAGCGGAATACTGGCAGATACGCAGTATTTT
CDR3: CASGILADTQYF

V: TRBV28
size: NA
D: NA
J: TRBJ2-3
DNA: TGTGCCAGCAGTCCCTCAGGGGCGGGAGCAGATACGCAGTATTTT
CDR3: CASSPSGAGADTQYF

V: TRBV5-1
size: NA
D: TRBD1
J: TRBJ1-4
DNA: TGCGCCAGCAGCGCCGGGACAGACAGTGGAAAACTGTTTTTT
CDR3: CASSAGTDSGKLFF

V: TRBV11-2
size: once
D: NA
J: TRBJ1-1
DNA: TGTACCAGCAGTCCCCCCTTTGGCTCAGCTTTCTTT
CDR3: CTSSPPFGSAFF

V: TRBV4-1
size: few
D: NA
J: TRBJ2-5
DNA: TGCGCCAGCAGCCAGAACGTCCAAGAGACCCAGTACTTC
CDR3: CASSQNVQETQYF

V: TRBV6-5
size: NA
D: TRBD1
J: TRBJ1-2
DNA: TGTGCCAGCATTCAAACAGGGGGCAAAGGCTACACCTTC
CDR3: CASIQTGGKGYTF

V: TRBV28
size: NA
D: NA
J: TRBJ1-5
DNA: TGTGCCAGCAGTTTCCATCCCCTTGGCAATCAGCCCCAGCATTTT
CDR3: CASSFHPLGNQPQHF

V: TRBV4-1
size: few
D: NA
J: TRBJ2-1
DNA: TGCGCCAGCAGCCAAGTGGCAGGGGAGGATGGGCAGTTCTTC
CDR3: CASSQVAGEDGQFF

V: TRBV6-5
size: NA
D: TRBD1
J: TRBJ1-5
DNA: TGTGCCAGCAGGCAGGGACAGTTCAATCAGCCCCAGCATTTT
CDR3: CASRQGQFNQPQHF

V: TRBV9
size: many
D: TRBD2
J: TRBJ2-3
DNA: TGTGCCAGCAGCCTAGCGGGGGTGGGAGATACGCAGTATTTT
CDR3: CASSLAGVGDTQYF

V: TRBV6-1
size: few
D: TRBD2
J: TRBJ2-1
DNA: TGTGCCAGCAGTGAAAGACTAGCGGGAAACTACAATGAGCAGTTCTTC
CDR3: CASSERLAGNYNEQFF

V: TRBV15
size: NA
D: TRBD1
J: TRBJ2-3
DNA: TGTGCCACCGGGGACAGAGGCACAGATACGCAGTATTTT
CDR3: CATGDRGTDTQYF

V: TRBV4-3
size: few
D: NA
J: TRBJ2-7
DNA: TGCGCCAGCAGCCAAGGATTGGAGGACATGGGTACCTACGAGCAGTACTTC
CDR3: CASSQGLEDMGTYEQYF

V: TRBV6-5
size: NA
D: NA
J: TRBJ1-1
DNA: TGTGCCAGCAGTTACTCCGCAGCACAGAACACTGAAGCTTTCTTT
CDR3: CASSYSAAQNTEAFF

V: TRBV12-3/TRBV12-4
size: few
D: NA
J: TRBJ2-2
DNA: TGTGCCAGCAGTTTGGGCAGGCAGGGGGAGCTGTTTTTT
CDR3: CASSLGRQGELFF

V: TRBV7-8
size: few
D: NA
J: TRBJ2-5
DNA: TGTGCCAGCAGCTTAGCTCGGGGTTTCCAAGAGACCCAGTACTTC
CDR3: CASSLARGFQETQYF

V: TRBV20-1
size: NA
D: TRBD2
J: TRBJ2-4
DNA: TGCAGTGCGCTAGCGGGAGGTCTCAAAAACATTCAGTACTTC
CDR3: CSALAGGLKNIQYF

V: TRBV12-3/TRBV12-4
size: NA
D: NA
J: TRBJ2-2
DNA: TGTGCCAGCAGTCCTGACTGGAACACCGGGGAGCTGTTTTTT
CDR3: CASSPDWNTGELFF

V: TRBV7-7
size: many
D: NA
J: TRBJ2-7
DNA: TGTGCTAGCAGCTTAGACACTTCCTACGAGCAGTACTTC
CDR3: CASSLDTSYEQYF

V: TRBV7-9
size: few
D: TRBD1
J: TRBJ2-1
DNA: TGTGCCAGCAGCCGGACAGGGGACAATGAGCAGTTCTTC
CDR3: CASSRTGDNEQFF

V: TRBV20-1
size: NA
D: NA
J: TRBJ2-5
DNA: TGCAGTGCTAGAGTTCCAGGGGAGATCGGAGAGACCCAGTACTTC
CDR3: CSARVPGEIGETQYF

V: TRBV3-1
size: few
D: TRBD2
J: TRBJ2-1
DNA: TGTGCCAGCAGCCAAAGGGGGGAGCGGGGGAATGAGCAGTTCTTC
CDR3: CASSQRGERGNEQFF

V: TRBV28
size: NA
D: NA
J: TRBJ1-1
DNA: TGTGCCAGCAGTATGCTTAACACTGAAGCTTTCTTT
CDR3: CASSMLNTEAFF

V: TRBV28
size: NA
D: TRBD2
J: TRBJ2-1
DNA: TGTGCCAGCAGACCCGGGACTAGCGGGAGTGATGAGCAGTTCTTC
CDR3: CASRPGTSGSDEQFF

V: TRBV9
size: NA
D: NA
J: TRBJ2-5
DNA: TGTGCCAGCAGCGTAGAGGGGACCCAGTACTTC
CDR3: CASSVEGTQYF

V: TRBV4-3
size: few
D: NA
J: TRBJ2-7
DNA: TGCGCCAGCAGCCAAGACAGGGGTCCCCGGAACGAGCAGTACTTC
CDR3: CASSQDRGPRNEQYF

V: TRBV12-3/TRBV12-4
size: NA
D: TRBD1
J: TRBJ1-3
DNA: TGTGCCAGCAGCCCCGGGGGACAGGGGGAAGCTGGAAACACCATATATTTT
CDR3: CASSPGGQGEAGNTIYF

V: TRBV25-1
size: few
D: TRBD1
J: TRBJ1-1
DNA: TGTGCCAGCAGTGACACAGGGGGTCGGGAGAACACTGAAGCTTTCTTT
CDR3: CASSDTGGRENTEAFF

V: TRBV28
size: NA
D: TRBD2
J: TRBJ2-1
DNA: TGTGCCAGCAGTAGATCTAGCGGGAGCTATGAGCAGTTCTTC
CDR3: CASSRSSGSYEQFF

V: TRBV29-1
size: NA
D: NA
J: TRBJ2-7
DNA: TGCAGCGTTGCTTTGCTAGACTCCTACGAGCAGTACTTC
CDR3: CSVALLDSYEQYF

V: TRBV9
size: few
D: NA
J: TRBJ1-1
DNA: TGTGCCAGCAGCGAGCTCATGGGGACTGAAGCTTTCTTT
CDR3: CASSELMGTEAFF

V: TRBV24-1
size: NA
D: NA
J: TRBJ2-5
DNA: TGTGCCACCAGTGACAAGCGTGGTCGTAGCGTTCCAGAGACCCAGTACTTC
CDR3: CATSDKRGRSVPETQYF

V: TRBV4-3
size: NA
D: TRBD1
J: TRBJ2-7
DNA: TGCGCCAGCAGCCAAGATCACGGGACAGGGACCGAGCAGTACTTC
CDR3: CASSQDHGTGTEQYF